A selection of T cell receptor beta chains follows, all from one sample in a study of T cell repertoires in cytomegalovirus infection. TCRdb re-derived calls from the reads in MiXCR, one entry per CDR3 protein. This table holds about 310,000 distinct CDR3 sequences, around 25% found once. What these receptors recognize is not known. Sequenced material: cultured PBMCs, taken from culture after CMV antigen stimulation. These receptors were taken from a human donor in good health (CMV status not recorded). Some clones in this sample may be carry-over from other donors' samples. Each CDR3 is given with its conserved first and last residue. Fields, in order: V gene, clone size, J gene, D gene, CDR3 DNA, CDR3 protein. The D gene is left open where the match is weak. Some rows have no size entry. The others give once, few or many, or a class for an expanded clone.

TRBV4-1	.	TRBJ2-1	.	TGCGCCAGCAGCTACCGGGACTCAAATGAGCAGTTCTTC	CASSYRDSNEQFF
TRBV11-3	.	TRBJ2-1	.	TGTGCCAGCAGCTTTTCTAGGGCCGATGAGCAGTTCTTC	CASSFSRADEQFF
TRBV12-3/TRBV12-4	many	TRBJ1-4	.	TGTGCCAGCAGTTATGGTCCAACTAATGAAAAACTGTTTTTT	CASSYGPTNEKLFF
TRBV7-2	medium-sized	TRBJ1-4	.	TGTGCCAGCAGCTTAAGGCCCACTAATGAAAAACTGTTTTTT	CASSLRPTNEKLFF
TRBV10-3	.	TRBJ2-1	TRBD2	TGTGCCATCAGAGGGACTAGCGACTACAATGAGCAGTTCTTC	CAIRGTSDYNEQFF
TRBV20-1	.	TRBJ2-5	.	TGCAGTGCTAGATACAGCTCCCTGGGACTGGAGACCCAGTACTTC	CSARYSSLGLETQYF
TRBV29-1	.	TRBJ2-2	.	TGCAGCGTTGGACACCGAGTTAGTGGCACCGGGGAGCTGTTTTTT	CSVGHRVSGTGELFF
TRBV11-2	few	TRBJ2-5	.	TGTGCCAGCAGCTCCCGCTTCTACAGTGGGGACGAGACCCAGTACTTC	CASSSRFYSGDETQYF
TRBV7-2	many	TRBJ2-3	.	TGTGCCAGCATGCGTCTACCTACAGATACGCAGTATTTT	CASMRLPTDTQYF
TRBV27	few	TRBJ2-1	.	TGTGCCAGCAGTCGAGCTACACAGGTGGACCATGAGCAGTTCTTC	CASSRATQVDHEQFF
TRBV7-2	few	TRBJ1-1	TRBD1	TGTGCCAGCAGCTTGACAGGGATTGGTACTGAAGCTTTCTTT	CASSLTGIGTEAFF
TRBV7-8	many	TRBJ2-7	.	TGTGCCAGCAGCTTAGGCAGACTCTACGAGCAGTACTTC	CASSLGRLYEQYF
TRBV7-2	many	TRBJ2-3	TRBD2	TGTGCCAGCAGCTTAGCGGGACTAGCGGAGGTGGAAGATACGCAGTATTTT	CASSLAGLAEVEDTQYF
TRBV6-2/TRBV6-3	.	TRBJ2-1	TRBD2	TGTGCCACCGGGATAGCGGGAGGGTACAATGAGCAGTTCTTC	CATGIAGGYNEQFF
TRBV7-3	.	TRBJ1-2	TRBD1	TGTGCCAGCAGTCTGGACAGGGGAGAGGAAGGCTACACCTTC	CASSLDRGEEGYTF
TRBV7-2	many	TRBJ2-5	.	TGTGCCAGCAGCCTAGAGACCCAGTACTTC	CASSLETQYF
TRBV7-2	many	TRBJ2-1	.	TGTGCCAGCAGCAACGCCGGGACCACCTACAATGAGCAGTTCTTC	CASSNAGTTYNEQFF
TRBV2	.	TRBJ2-2	.	TGTGCCAGCAGTCGAGGGAACACCGGGGAGCTGTTTTTT	CASSRGNTGELFF
TRBV6-6	.	TRBJ2-3	TRBD2	TGTGCCAGCAGACTCACGCGGGGGTCCACAGATACGCAGTATTTT	CASRLTRGSTDTQYF
TRBV4-1	many	TRBJ1-1	.	TGCGCCAGCAGCCAAGAAGGGTTCACTGAAGCTTTCTTT	CASSQEGFTEAFF
TRBV12-3/TRBV12-4	few	TRBJ2-5	TRBD1	TGTGCCAGCACCGGACAGGAGCAAGAGACCCAGTACTTC	CASTGQEQETQYF
TRBV6-2/TRBV6-3	many	TRBJ2-2	TRBD2	TGTGCCAGCAGACCCCGGGGGGGGAGATCGAACACCGGGGAGCTGTTTTTT	CASRPRGGRSNTGELFF
TRBV27	.	TRBJ1-1	.	TGTGCCAGCAGTAAAGGAGGGGGAATGAACACTGAAGCTTTCTTT	CASSKGGGMNTEAFF
TRBV12-3/TRBV12-4	many	TRBJ1-5	.	TGTGCCAGCAGTTTAGATTTCCGTCAGCCCCAGCATTTT	CASSLDFRQPQHF
TRBV27	.	TRBJ2-2	.	TGTGCCAGCAGTTTACGCCGGGGGAGCGGGGAGCTGTTTTTT	CASSLRRGSGELFF
TRBV6-6	few	TRBJ2-4	.	TGTGCCAGCACCCCAGGTGTAGCCAAAAACATTCAGTACTTC	CASTPGVAKNIQYF
TRBV20-1	.	TRBJ2-2	TRBD1	TGCAGTGCTAGAGCGACAGGGGATAACACCGGGGAGCTGTTTTTT	CSARATGDNTGELFF
TRBV27	.	TRBJ1-2	TRBD1	TGTGCCAGCAGCCTAACAGGACAGGCGGTCTATGGCTACACCTTC	CASSLTGQAVYGYTF
TRBV29-1	.	TRBJ2-1	.	TGCAGCGTTGTCGTCAGGTATCCCTACGATGAGCAGTTCTTC	CSVVVRYPYDEQFF
TRBV19	few	TRBJ1-4	.	TGTGCCAGTAGTATGGGGTCCGGTTTTGATGAAAAACTGTTTTTT	CASSMGSGFDEKLFF
TRBV6-5	once	TRBJ2-2	TRBD1	TGTGCCAGCAGCCCCGGGACAGGGGCTGACGGGGAGCTGTTTTTT	CASSPGTGADGELFF
TRBV20-1	.	TRBJ2-7	TRBD2	TGCAGTGCTCTCACTCCTAGCGGGAGGTTTGCCGAGCAGTACTTC	CSALTPSGRFAEQYF
TRBV2	.	TRBJ1-2	TRBD1	TGTGCCAGCAGTAATCACGGGACAGGGGCACTGGGCTACACCTTC	CASSNHGTGALGYTF
TRBV7-2	few	TRBJ1-1	.	TGTGCCAGCAGCTTATATAGGGAAGTCACTGAAGCTTTCTTT	CASSLYREVTEAFF
TRBV10-1	.	TRBJ2-2	TRBD2	TGCGCCAGCGGGGCGGGAGGGGTCGGGGAGCTGTTTTTT	CASGAGGVGELFF
TRBV7-3	few	TRBJ2-1	.	TGTGCCAGCAGCGAGGGCCTCTCACCTTACAATGAGCAGTTCTTC	CASSEGLSPYNEQFF
TRBV27	.	TRBJ2-6	TRBD2	TGTGCCAGCAGTCGACTAGCGGGAGGTAGCGGGGCCAACGTCCTGACTTTC	CASSRLAGGSGANVLTF
TRBV2	.	TRBJ1-1	.	TGTGCCAGCACTGGGGGCCGCCGCATATCCAACACTGAAGCTTTCTTT	CASTGGRRISNTEAFF
TRBV27	.	TRBJ2-5	.	TGTGCCAACCGCCCCAGGGGGGTAGGGGAGACCCAGTACTTC	CANRPRGVGETQYF
TRBV7-2	.	TRBJ1-5	TRBD1	TGTGCCAGCAGCCCAGGGACAGGGGCCAAGCCCCAGCATTTT	CASSPGTGAKPQHF
TRBV28	.	TRBJ2-1	TRBD2	TGTGCCAGCAGTCCTCTAGCGGGAGGTTGGCTGAATGAGCAGTTCTTC	CASSPLAGGWLNEQFF
TRBV7-2	.	TRBJ2-3	TRBD2	TGTGCCAGCAGCCCCGGACTAGCGGCAGATACGCAGTATTTT	CASSPGLAADTQYF
TRBV29-1	few	TRBJ2-1	.	TGCAGCGTGCAACAGGGTAATGAGCAGTTCTTC	CSVQQGNEQFF
TRBV20-1	.	TRBJ2-1	.	TGCAGTGCTAGAGATCGACTGATTTCTACGCTAAGATTAGGCCCCTACAATGAGCAGTTCTTC	CSARDRLISTLRLGPYNEQFF
TRBV19	.	TRBJ2-4	.	TGTGCCAGTAGTATTAGGTCAGCGGCCAAAAACATTCAGTACTTC	CASSIRSAAKNIQYF
TRBV28	few	TRBJ1-2	TRBD1	TGTGCCAGCAGTTCCGGACAGGCACCCTATGGCTACACCTTC	CASSSGQAPYGYTF
TRBV6-2/TRBV6-3	.	TRBJ1-5	.	TGTGCCAGCAGTTACTCTAGGGCAGGGGATCAGCCCCAGCATTTT	CASSYSRAGDQPQHF
TRBV6-2/TRBV6-3	few	TRBJ2-1	TRBD2	TGTGCCAGCAGACCTAGCGGGAGTGGCCCCTACAATGAGCAGTTCTTC	CASRPSGSGPYNEQFF
TRBV4-1	.	TRBJ2-1	.	TGCGCCAGCAGCCAAGAATCCGGAGGCAGGGTCGATGAGCAGTTCTTC	CASSQESGGRVDEQFF
TRBV12-3/TRBV12-4	few	TRBJ2-5	.	TGTGCCAGCTCACTCGGCAGGGGAATCCAAGGGACCCAGTACTTC	CASSLGRGIQGTQYF
TRBV10-2	.	TRBJ2-1	TRBD2	TGCGCCAGCAGTGCACTAGCGGGAGAGGGATACAATGAGCAGTTCTTC	CASSALAGEGYNEQFF
TRBV6-6	few	TRBJ2-1	.	TGTGCCAGCAGTTACTCTCCTTCGAATGATAATGAGCAGTTCTTC	CASSYSPSNDNEQFF
TRBV19	few	TRBJ2-1	.	TGTGCCAGTAGTATAGTCCGGGGGCGAAGCAATGAGCAGTTCTTC	CASSIVRGRSNEQFF
TRBV12-3/TRBV12-4	many	TRBJ1-2	.	TGTGCCAGCAGTCACAACGCAGGGAAGGGCTATGGCTACACCTTC	CASSHNAGKGYGYTF
TRBV6-2/TRBV6-3	few	TRBJ2-3	TRBD2	TGTGCCAGCAGACCGTGGACTAGCGGACTCACAGATACGCAGTATTTT	CASRPWTSGLTDTQYF